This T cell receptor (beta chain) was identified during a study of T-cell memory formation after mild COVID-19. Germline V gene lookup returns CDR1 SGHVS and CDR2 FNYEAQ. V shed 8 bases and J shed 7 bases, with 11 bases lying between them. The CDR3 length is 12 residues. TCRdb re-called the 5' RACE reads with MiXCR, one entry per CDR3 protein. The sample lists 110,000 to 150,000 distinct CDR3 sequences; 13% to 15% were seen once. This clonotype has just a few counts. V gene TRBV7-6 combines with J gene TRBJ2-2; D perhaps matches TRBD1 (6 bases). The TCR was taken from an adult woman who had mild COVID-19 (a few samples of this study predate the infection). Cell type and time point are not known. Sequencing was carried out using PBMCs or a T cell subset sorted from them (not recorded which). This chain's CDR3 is CASRSGHGELFF. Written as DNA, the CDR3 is TGTGCCAGCCGCTCGGGACACGGGGAGCTGTTTTTT.